The 18 T cell receptor beta chains reported below all come from one sample, sequenced in a study of T cells in Graves' hyperthyroidism and ophthalmopathy. TCR beta CDR3 region amplification was performed from RNA transcripts. Initially, a first-round RT-PCR of the TCR CDR3 employed the HTBI primer set. TCRdb re-derived calls from the multiplex PCR reads in MiXCR, one entry per CDR3 protein. The sample holds under 450,000 distinct CDR3 sequences, around a sixth seen once. Material for sequencing was blood. The receptors were gathered from a young woman with Graves' hyperthyroidism.

This clonotype was found many times. V is TRBV28 and J is TRBJ2-2, with 8 bases aligning to TRBD1. Germline CDR1 is MDHEN and CDR2 is SYDVKM. V lost 7 bases to trimming and J lost 4 bases; unmatched junction nucleotides: 5. The CDR3 runs to 14 residues. The CDR3 DNA sequence: TGTGCCAGCACGACAGGGGACGGCACCGGGGAGCTGTTTTTT. This codes for CASTTGDGTGELFF.

This clonotype showed up many times. V and J are TRBV2 and TRBJ1-6; D remains unclear. From germline, CDR1 is SNHLY and CDR2 FYNNEI. V lost 6 bases, J lost 9 bases, and 15 bases lay in between. The CDR3 runs 14 residues. This chain's CDR3 is CASRPGEGASPLHF. The CDR3 DNA is TGTGCCAGCAGGCCCGGGGAGGGTGCTTCACCCCTCCACTTT.

Comment on this clonotype: The junction shows a germline mismatch at one end, possibly a read error. J is TRBJ2-2 and V is TRBV7-9; possible D gene TRBD2, 6 bases. The CDR3 covers 17 residues. Germline CDR1 SEHNR, CDR2 FQNEAQ (reference sequence). The CDR3 DNA follows: TGTGCCAGCAGCTTAACCGGACATCTCCGCAACACCGGGGGGCTGTTTTTT. Translating gives CASSLTGHLRNTGGLFF. Filled out from reference TRBV7-9 and TRBJ2-2, the complete variable domain reads DTGVSQNPRHKITKRGQNVTFRCDPISEHNRLYWYRQTLGQGPEFLTYFQNEAQLEKSRLLSDRFSAERPKGSFSTLEIQRTEQGDSAMYLCASSLTGHLRNTGGLFFGEGSRLTVL.

The chain is built from TRBV9 and TRBJ2-3; D is possibly TRBD2 (7 bases). V was trimmed by 0 bases and J by 5 bases, leaving 16 bases between them. Germline V CDR1 and CDR2: SGDLS, YYNGEE. The CDR3 consists of 16 residues. The CDR3 loop reads CASSVGSGGRRDTQYF. The CDR3 coding sequence is TGTGCCAGCAGCGTAGGCTCGGGGGGCCGAAGAGATACGCAGTATTTT.

This clonotype was recorded at least ten times. The chain combines TRBV11-3 with TRBJ2-7; D could derive from TRBD1 or TRBD2 (5 bases each). The germline CDR1 and CDR2 sequences are SGHNT and YENEEA. The V end lost 5 bases, the J end lost 7 bases, and 15 bases lay between the germline ends. The CDR3 has 13 amino acids. CDR3 in amino acids: CASSPGPSGEQYF. The CDR3 bases are TGTGCCAGCAGCCCGGGACCCTCTGGGGAGCAGTACTTC.

V is TRBV4-2 and J is TRBJ2-1, with 8 bases aligning to TRBD2. CDR3 length equals 21 residues. The V gene end was trimmed by 0 bases and the J gene end by 6 bases; junction bases not matched to a gene: 22. Germline lookup yields CDR1 LGHNA and CDR2 YNFKEQ. The CDR3 loop reads CASSQDANRHRTAGVRNEQFF. The CDR3 DNA reads TGTGCCAGCAGCCAAGATGCCAACAGACACCGAACAGCGGGAGTGCGCAATGAGCAGTTCTTC.

This clonotype occurred a few times. V and J are TRBV9 and TRBJ2-3; tentative D call: TRBD1 (6 bases). The germline V and J ends were trimmed by 4 bases and 4 bases, with 16 bases remaining between them. The CDR3 extends over 15 amino acids. Looked up from germline, CDR1 is SGDLS and CDR2 is YYNGEE. CDR3 sequence: CASSQTYREPDTQYF. The CDR3 nucleotides read TGTGCCAGCAGCCAGACTTACAGGGAACCAGATACGCAGTATTTT.

The sample holds many counts of this clonotype. V usage is TRBV7-6 and J usage is TRBJ2-1, with D possibly TRBD2 on 6 matching bases. This CDR3 has 13 residues. Trimming cost V 1 base and J 8 bases, with 9 bases left between them. The germline gives CDR1 SGHVS, CDR2 FNYEAQ. The CDR3 loop is CASSLGAGYEQFF. The CDR3 region has the DNA TGTGCCAGCAGCTTAGGTGCGGGATATGAGCAGTTCTTC.

This clonotype appeared many times. The rearrangement links TRBV19 to TRBJ2-6, with D tentatively TRBD2 (5 bases). The CDR3 length is 14 residues. V shed 3 bases and J shed 2 bases, with 5 bases lying between them. Germline CDR1 reads LNHDA; CDR2 reads SQIVND (reference sequence). In DNA, the CDR3 is TGTGCCAGTAGTATGGGAGCTGGGGCCAACGTCCTGACTTTC. Amino acids: CASSMGAGANVLTF.

Regarding this clonotype: One end of the junction is discordant with germline, which a read error may explain. J is TRBJ2-7 and V is TRBV30; either TRBD1 or TRBD2 may fit D (6 bases each). This CDR3 spans 13 amino acids. The germline CDR1 and CDR2 sequences are GTSNPN and SVGIG (reference sequence). This chain's CDR3 is CAWNSDGGYEQYF. CDR3 coding DNA: TGTGCCTGGAATTCTGACGGGGGCTACGAGCAGTACTTT.

J is TRBJ2-7 and V is TRBV27; D is perhaps TRBD1 (7 bases). The germline gives CDR1 MNHEY, CDR2 SMNVEV (reference sequence). The CDR3 covers 13 residues. The V gene lost 5 bases and the J gene lost 9 bases, with 17 bases spanning the gap. CDR3 residues: CASSPPQGGRQYF. The CDR3, as DNA: TGTGCCAGCAGTCCTCCGCAGGGGGGTCGGCAGTACTTC.

This clonotype was recorded at least ten times. The rearrangement joins TRBV10-3 to TRBJ1-3; D uncertain. Germline V gene sequence: CDR1 ENHRY, CDR2 SYGVKD. Trimming removed 9 bases at V and 0 bases at J, with 9 bases between. The CDR3 has 13 residues. The CDR3 sequence: CAINLGSGNTIYF. CDR3 bases: TGTGCCATTAACTTAGGCTCTGGAAACACCATATATTTT.

The rearrangement links TRBV6-1 to TRBJ2-2, with 7 bases fitting TRBD2. V lost 6 bases to trimming and J lost 5 bases; unmatched junction nucleotides: 6. CDR3 length: 14 amino acids. Germline-derived CDR1 and CDR2 are MNHNS and SASEGT. CDR3 in amino acids: CASSLGLLTGELFF. In DNA, the CDR3 is TGTGCCAGCAGCCTGGGACTACTAACCGGGGAGCTGTTTTTT.

This clonotype was counted at least ten times. This sequence joins TRBV3-1 and TRBJ2-1, with no clear D. From germline, CDR1 is LGHDT and CDR2 YNNKEL (reference sequence). Trimming pared 1 base from V and 6 bases from J, leaving 10 bases between. This CDR3 is 14 amino acids long. In nucleotides, the CDR3 is TGTGCCAGCAGCCAAGGTAGGGCCGTCAATGAGCAGTTCTTC. Its protein product is CASSQGRAVNEQFF.

This clonotype was seen at least ten times. This chain connects TRBV20-1 to TRBJ2-7; no clear D. The V gene's germline CDR1 is DFQATT and CDR2 SNEGSKA (reference sequence). Trimming cost V 3 bases and J 0 bases, with 6 bases left between them. The CDR3 consists of 12 residues. CDR3 coding DNA: TGCAGTGCTAGGGTCAGCTCCTACGAGCAGTACTTC. Its protein is CSARVSSYEQYF.

The chain couples TRBV5-4 to TRBJ1-3; D uncertain. V dropped 0 bases and J dropped 2 bases, with 9 bases sitting between them. Germline V gene data show CDR1 as SGHNT and CDR2 as YYREEE (reference sequence). CDR3 size: 15 residues. For the CDR3, the DNA is TGTGCCAGCAGCTTGGATCTGGTACCTGGAAACACCATATATTTT. Protein: CASSLDLVPGNTIYF.

This clonotype occurred many times. The chain carries TRBV7-6 and TRBJ2-7; D is possibly TRBD1 (6 bases). Per the germline V gene, CDR1 is SGHVS and CDR2 is FNYEAQ. The CDR3 has 16 residues. V was shortened by 5 bases and J by 6 bases, with 23 bases between the two germline ends. This CDR3 reads CASSPTSQGGGSEQYF. The DNA for the CDR3 is TGTGCCAGCAGCCCTACCTCACAGGGTGGGGGATCCGAGCAGTACTTC.

Comment on this clonotype: This could be a read error, since a much larger clone is one nucleotide away. The genes are TRBV6-2 or TRBV6-3 and TRBJ2-7; D remains ambiguous. This CDR3 is 14 amino acids long. Looked up from germline, CDR1 is MNHEY and CDR2 is SVGEGT. V lost 0 bases, J lost 7 bases, and 13 bases lay in between. Written as DNA, the CDR3 is TGTGCCAGCAGTTACTCGGCGCTTTACGATGAGCAGTACTTC. It yields the protein CASSYSALYDEQYF.